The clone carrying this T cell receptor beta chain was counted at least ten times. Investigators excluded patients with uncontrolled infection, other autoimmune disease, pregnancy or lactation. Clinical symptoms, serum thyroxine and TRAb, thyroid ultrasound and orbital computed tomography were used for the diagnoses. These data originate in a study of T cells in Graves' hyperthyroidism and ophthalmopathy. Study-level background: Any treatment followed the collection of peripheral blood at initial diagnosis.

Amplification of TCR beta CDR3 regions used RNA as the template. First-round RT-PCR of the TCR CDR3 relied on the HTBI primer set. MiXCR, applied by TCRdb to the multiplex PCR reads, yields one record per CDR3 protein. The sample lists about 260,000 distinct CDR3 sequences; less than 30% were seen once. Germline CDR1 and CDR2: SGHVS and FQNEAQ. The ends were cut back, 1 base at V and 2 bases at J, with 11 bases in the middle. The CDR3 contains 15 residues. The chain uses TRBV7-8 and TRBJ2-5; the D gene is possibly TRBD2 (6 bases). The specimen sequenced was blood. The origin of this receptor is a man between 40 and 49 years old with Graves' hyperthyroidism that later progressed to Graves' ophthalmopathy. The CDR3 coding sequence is TGTGCCAGCAGCTTAGACCCGGGACTTCAAGAGACCCAGTACTTC. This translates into CASSLDPGLQETQYF.